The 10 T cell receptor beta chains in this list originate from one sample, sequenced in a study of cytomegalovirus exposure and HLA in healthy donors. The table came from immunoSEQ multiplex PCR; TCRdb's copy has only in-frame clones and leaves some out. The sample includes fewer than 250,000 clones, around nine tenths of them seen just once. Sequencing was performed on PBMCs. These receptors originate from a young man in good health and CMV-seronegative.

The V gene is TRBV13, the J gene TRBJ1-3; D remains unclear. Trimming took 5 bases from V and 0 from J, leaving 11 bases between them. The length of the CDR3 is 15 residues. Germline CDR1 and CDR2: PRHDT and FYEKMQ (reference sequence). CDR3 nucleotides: TGTGCCAGCAGCAGCAGGCCCTCCTCTGGAAACACCATATATTTT. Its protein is CASSSRPSSGNTIYF.

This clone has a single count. CDR3 protein: CASSQGVGSSYNEQFF. The CDR3 bases are TGTGCCAGCAGCCAAGGGGTCGGGAGCTCCTACAATGAGCAGTTCTTC. The chain joins TRBV4-2 to TRBJ2-1, with a tentative D call TRBD2 (6 bases). Trimming stripped 1 base from V and 0 bases from J, with 10 bases between. This CDR3 has 16 amino acids. CDR1 and CDR2 from the germline V gene are LGHNA and YNFKEQ.

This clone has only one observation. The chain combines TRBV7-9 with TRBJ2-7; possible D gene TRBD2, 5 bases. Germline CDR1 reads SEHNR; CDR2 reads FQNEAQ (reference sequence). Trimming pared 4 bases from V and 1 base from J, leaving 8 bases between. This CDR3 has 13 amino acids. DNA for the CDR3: TGTGCCAGCAGCTCCGGGGTATCCTACGAGCAGTACTTC. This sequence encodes CASSSGVSYEQYF.

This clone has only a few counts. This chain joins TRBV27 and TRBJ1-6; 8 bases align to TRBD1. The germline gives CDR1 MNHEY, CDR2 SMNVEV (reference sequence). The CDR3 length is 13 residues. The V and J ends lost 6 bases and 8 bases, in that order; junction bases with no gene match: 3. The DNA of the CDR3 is TGTGCCAGCAGAGGACAGGGAGATTCACCCCTCCACTTT. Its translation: CASRGQGDSPLHF.

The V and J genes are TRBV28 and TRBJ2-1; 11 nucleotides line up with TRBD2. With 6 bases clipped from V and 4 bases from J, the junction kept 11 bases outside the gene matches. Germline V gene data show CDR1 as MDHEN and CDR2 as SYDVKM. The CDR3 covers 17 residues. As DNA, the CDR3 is TGTGCCAGCAGATATACACAGGGGACTAGCGGATACAATGAGCAGTTCTTC. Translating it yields CASRYTQGTSGYNEQFF. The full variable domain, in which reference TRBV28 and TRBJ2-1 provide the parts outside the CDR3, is DVKVTQSSRYLVKRTGEKVFLECVQDMDHENMFWYRQDPGLGLRLIYFSYDVKMKEKGDIPEGYSVSREKKERFSLILESASTNQTSMYLCASRYTQGTSGYNEQFFGPGTRLTVL.

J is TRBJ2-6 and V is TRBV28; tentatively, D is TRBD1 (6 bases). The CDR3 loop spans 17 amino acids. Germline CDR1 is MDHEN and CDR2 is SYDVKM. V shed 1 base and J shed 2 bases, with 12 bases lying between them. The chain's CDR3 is CASSLLGYRAGANVLTF. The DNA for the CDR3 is TGTGCCAGCAGTTTATTGGGCTACAGGGCTGGGGCCAACGTCCTGACTTTC.

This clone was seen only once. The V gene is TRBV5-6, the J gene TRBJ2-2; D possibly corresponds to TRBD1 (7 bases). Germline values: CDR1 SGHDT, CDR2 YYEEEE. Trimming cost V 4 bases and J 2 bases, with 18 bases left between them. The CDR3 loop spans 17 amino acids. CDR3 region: CASSPMTGTFNTGELFF. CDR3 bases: TGTGCCAGCAGCCCCATGACAGGGACTTTCAACACCGGGGAGCTGTTTTTT.

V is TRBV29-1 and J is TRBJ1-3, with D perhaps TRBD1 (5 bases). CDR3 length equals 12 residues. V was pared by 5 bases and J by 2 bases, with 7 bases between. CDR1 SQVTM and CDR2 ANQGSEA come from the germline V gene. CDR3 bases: TGCAGCGTTCGACAGACTGGAAACACCATATATTTT. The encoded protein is CSVRQTGNTIYF. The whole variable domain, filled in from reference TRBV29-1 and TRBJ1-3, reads SAVISQKPSRDICQRGTSLTIQCQVDSQVTMMFWYRQQPGQSLTLIATANQGSEATYESGFVIDKFPISRPNLTFSTLTVSNMSPEDSSIYLCSVRQTGNTIYFGEGSWLTVV.

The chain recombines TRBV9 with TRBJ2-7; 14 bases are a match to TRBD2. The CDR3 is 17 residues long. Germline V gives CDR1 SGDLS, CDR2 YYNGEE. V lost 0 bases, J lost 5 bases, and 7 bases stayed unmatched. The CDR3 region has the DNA TGTGCCAGCAGCGTAGGACTAGCGGGGGGGTCGTCCAACGAGCAGTACTTC. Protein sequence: CASSVGLAGGSSNEQYF.

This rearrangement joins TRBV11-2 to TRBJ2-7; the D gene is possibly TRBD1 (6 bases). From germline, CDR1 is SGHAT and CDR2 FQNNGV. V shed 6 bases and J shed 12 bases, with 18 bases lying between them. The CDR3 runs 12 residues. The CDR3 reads CASRQHTGWRYF. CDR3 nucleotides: TGTGCCAGCAGACAACACACAGGGTGGAGGTACTTC.